The TCR beta chain described here comes from a study of blood T cell repertoires in COVID-19. For the study at large: Spain, Italy and the United States supplied samples that represented acute and convalescent COVID-19.

Germline V gene lookup returns CDR1 MNHEY and CDR2 SVGAGI. J was trimmed by 3 bases and V by 9 bases; bases with no gene match: 11. The CDR3 is 15 residues long. Original data processing: Reference gene primer amplification in the assay estimated nucleated cell counts. The table came from immunoSEQ multiplex PCR; TCRdb's copy has only in-frame clones and leaves some out. Clone size and the V and J calls come from that table; the DNA yielded D and trimming. The data contain under 400,000 clones, approximately 87% of them singletons. V is TRBV6-5 and J is TRBJ1-2, with 9 nucleotides matching TRBD1. This TCR came from a woman under 40 with COVID-19, enrolled during active disease. Sequencing was carried out using peripheral blood. The CDR3 DNA is TGTGCCAGTGAGAGGGACAGGGTTATTGACTATGGCTACACCTTC. Its protein is CASERDRVIDYGYTF.